These 14 T cell receptor beta chains were sequenced from one sample in a study of cytomegalovirus exposure and HLA in healthy donors (dated by TCRdb to about 2017). The library relied on the immunoSEQ multiplex PCR assay. For the multiplex PCR, a mixture combining 60 forward primers for TCR Vbeta segments and 13 reverse primers for TCR Jbeta segments was used. TCRdb took this table from immuneACCESS and kept in-frame rearrangements with V and J called. Such tables lack part of the clones; where checked against another copy, unresolved V genes explain under half of the gap, and the rest is unexplained. The sample's table lists a count of 35,000 to 45,000 clones. The biggest ten clones account for 4% of the sample. The sample was PBMCs. These receptors were taken from a male donor in good health and CMV-seronegative.

In DNA form, the CDR3 reads TGTGCCAGCAGCGTAGGGACATCGAAGGAAGCTTTCTTT. Translating gives CASSVGTSKEAFF. The rearrangement links TRBV9 to TRBJ1-1; TRBD1 might be the D (5 bases). CDR1 SGDLS and CDR2 YYNGEE come from the germline V gene. The length of the CDR3 is 13 residues. V was cut by 0 bases and J by 8 bases, with 11 bases left in between.

The chain employs TRBV4-1 and TRBJ2-1; no firm D call. CDR3 length equals 16 residues. Germline CDR1 MGHRA, CDR2 YSYEKL. V shed 2 bases and J shed 7 bases, with 18 bases lying between them. CDR3: CASSQPSTFSTNEQFF. In DNA form, the CDR3 reads TGCGCCAGCAGCCAACCATCGACATTTTCTACAAATGAGCAGTTCTTC.

The J gene is TRBJ1-5, the V gene TRBV7-9; tentative D call: TRBD1 (5 bases). V lost 5 bases and J 3 bases, leaving 11 bases between the germline ends. This CDR3 comprises 14 residues. The germline V gene has CDR1 SEHNR and CDR2 FQNEAQ (reference sequence). The CDR3 region is CASSPGALNQPQHF. In DNA form, the CDR3 reads TGTGCCAGCAGCCCTGGGGCGCTCAATCAGCCCCAGCATTTT. Looking up the rest from reference TRBV7-9 and TRBJ1-5 gives the full variable domain: DTGVSQNPRHKITKRGQNVTFRCDPISEHNRLYWYRQTLGQGPEFLTYFQNEAQLEKSRLLSDRFSAERPKGSFSTLEIQRTEQGDSAMYLCASSPGALNQPQHFGDGTRLSIL.

The chain has TRBV6-6 and TRBJ2-1; 7 nucleotides align to TRBD2. V shed 8 bases, J shed 1 base, and the junction held 5 bases outside the gene matches. The CDR3 sequence is 14 residues long. Germline assignment: CDR1 MNHNY and CDR2 SVGAGI (reference sequence). The CDR3 DNA sequence: TGTGCCAGCGCTGCGCGGGGGTCCTACAATGAGCAGTTCTTC. This sequence encodes CASAARGSYNEQFF.

The chain couples TRBV28 to TRBJ2-5; 8 bases line up with TRBD1. CDR1 is MDHEN, CDR2 SYDVKM, per germline. V lost 6 bases to trimming and J lost 5 bases; unmatched junction nucleotides: 8. This CDR3 spans 14 amino acids. CDR3 in DNA: TGTGCCAGCAGCGCGGACAGGGACCGGGAGACCCAGTACTTC. As protein: CASSADRDRETQYF.

The genes are TRBV30 and TRBJ1-2, with D perhaps matching TRBD1 (6 bases). Germline V gene sequence: CDR1 GTSNPN, CDR2 SVGIG (reference sequence). V was cut by 3 bases and J by 4 bases, with 18 bases left in between. The CDR3 is made up of 15 amino acids. The CDR3 DNA is TGTGCCTGGAGAATGGGACACCATGACACCTATGGCTACACCTTC. Translating gives CAWRMGHHDTYGYTF. The complete variable domain, with remaining parts taken from reference TRBV30 and TRBJ1-2, reads SQTIHQWPATLVQPVGSPLSLECTVEGTSNPNLYWYRQAAGRGLQLLFYSVGIGQISSEVPQNLSASRPQDRQFILSSKKLLLSDSGFYLCAWRMGHHDTYGYTFGSGTRLTVV.

This sequence joins TRBV6-1 and TRBJ1-4, with D possibly TRBD1 on 5 matching bases. V was clipped by 3 bases and J by 1 base, with 12 bases between them. From germline, CDR1 is MNHNS and CDR2 SASEGT. The CDR3 is made up of 16 amino acids. CDR3 sequence reads: CASSDVDRKTNEKLFF. Here the CDR3 DNA reads TGTGCCAGCAGTGACGTAGACAGAAAAACTAATGAAAAACTGTTTTTT.

V and J are TRBV30 and TRBJ1-4; possible D gene TRBD1, 6 bases. This CDR3 spans 15 amino acids. Germline assignment: CDR1 GTSNPN and CDR2 SVGIG (reference sequence). V was clipped by 4 bases and J by 8 bases, with 20 bases between them. The CDR3 DNA is TGTGCCTGGACTCCCGGGGGGCGGGCGGGAGAAAAACTGTTTTTT. It codes for CAWTPGGRAGEKLFF. Drawing the rest from reference TRBV30 and TRBJ1-4, the complete variable domain is SQTIHQWPATLVQPVGSPLSLECTVEGTSNPNLYWYRQAAGRGLQLLFYSVGIGQISSEVPQNLSASRPQDRQFILSSKKLLLSDSGFYLCAWTPGGRAGEKLFFGSGTQLSVL.

This chain joins TRBV19 and TRBJ1-5; 7 bases map to TRBD1. The V gene end was trimmed by 7 bases and the J gene end by 2 bases; junction bases not matched to a gene: 5. Per germline, CDR1 LNHDA and CDR2 SQIVND (reference sequence). The CDR3 length is 14 residues. CDR3 protein: CASTRQGGNQPQHF. CDR3 bases: TGTGCCAGTACTCGACAGGGCGGCAATCAGCCCCAGCATTTT.

The genes are TRBV7-8 and TRBJ2-7; TRBD2 matches at 8 bases. V was pared by 2 bases and J by 1 base, with 7 bases of the junction left unmatched. Germline CDR1 and CDR2: SGHVS and FQNEAQ. This CDR3 has 16 amino acids. The CDR3, as DNA: TGTGCCAGCAGCTTAACTACCCGGGGGGGTTCCTACGAGCAGTACTTC. This gives the protein CASSLTTRGGSYEQYF.

This rearrangement joins TRBV2 to TRBJ2-5, with 9 positions matching TRBD1. The J call may not be correct, given that the DNA end is closer to TRBJ2-7. This CDR3 has 13 amino acids. Germline values: CDR1 SNHLY, CDR2 FYNNEI. DNA for the CDR3: TGTGCCAGCGCGGGACAGGGATTAAGCGAGCAGTACTTC. It encodes CASAGQGLSEQYF.

The chain joins TRBV7-9 to TRBJ1-2; D may be TRBD1 (6 bases). CDR1 SEHNR and CDR2 FQNEAQ come from the germline V gene (reference sequence). This CDR3 spans 12 amino acids. V dropped 3 bases and J dropped 5 bases, with 7 bases sitting between them. CDR3 amino acids: CASSLDSYGYTF. CDR3 nucleotides: TGTGCCAGCAGCTTGGACAGTTATGGCTACACCTTC.

V gene TRBV5-6 combines with J gene TRBJ1-3; 8 bases line up with TRBD1. The CDR3 is 17 amino acids. V shed 2 bases, J shed 7 bases, and the junction held 14 bases outside the gene matches. CDR1 and CDR2 (germline): SGHDT, YYEEEE. CDR3 coding DNA: TGTGCCAGCAGCTTTCGGACAGGGACGGCAAGGGAGAACACCATATATTTT. Translation: CASSFRTGTARENTIYF.

The V call is TRBV12-5, the J call TRBJ1-2, with D perhaps matching TRBD1 (5 bases). The CDR3 is 13 amino acids. CDR1 and CDR2 from the germline V gene are LGHNT and FRNRAP. The V and J ends lost 7 bases and 5 bases respectively, with 14 bases between them. In nucleotides, the CDR3 is TGTGCTAGTGCCCTAGGGCAGGGTTATGGCTACACCTTC. Translated: CASALGQGYGYTF.